This T cell receptor beta chain came from a study of radiation and T cells in renal cell carcinoma. Study results and caveats: From baseline, blood top tumor clonotypes peaked at 2 weeks post-radiation.

A word on this clone: What it binds is not known.

Produced via immunoSEQ multiplex PCR; TCRdb's table is partial and in-frame only. This table has roughly 160,000 clones, roughly nine tenths appearing once. Time point reported: blood 4 weeks post-SBRT, at nephrectomy. Treatment reported: 15 Gy SBRT to primary tumor, nephrectomy 4 weeks later. Nephrectomy followed 15 Gy stereotactic body radiation by 4 weeks. Blood was sampled at baseline, 2 weeks and 4 weeks after SBRT. This TCR was sampled from a woman in her 50s with renal cell carcinoma. The specimen was blood, collected from a patient whose treatment included radiotherapy and nephrectomy.

In nucleotides, the CDR3 is TGTGCCAGCAGTCGGATAGCGGGGCATCATGAGCAGTTCTTC. Amino acids: CASSRIAGHHEQFF. The chain combines TRBV6-5 with TRBJ2-1, with 8 bases fitting TRBD2. In germline, CDR1 is MNHEY, CDR2 SVGAGI. V lost 5 bases, J lost 8 bases, and 8 bases stayed unmatched. The CDR3 length is 14 residues.